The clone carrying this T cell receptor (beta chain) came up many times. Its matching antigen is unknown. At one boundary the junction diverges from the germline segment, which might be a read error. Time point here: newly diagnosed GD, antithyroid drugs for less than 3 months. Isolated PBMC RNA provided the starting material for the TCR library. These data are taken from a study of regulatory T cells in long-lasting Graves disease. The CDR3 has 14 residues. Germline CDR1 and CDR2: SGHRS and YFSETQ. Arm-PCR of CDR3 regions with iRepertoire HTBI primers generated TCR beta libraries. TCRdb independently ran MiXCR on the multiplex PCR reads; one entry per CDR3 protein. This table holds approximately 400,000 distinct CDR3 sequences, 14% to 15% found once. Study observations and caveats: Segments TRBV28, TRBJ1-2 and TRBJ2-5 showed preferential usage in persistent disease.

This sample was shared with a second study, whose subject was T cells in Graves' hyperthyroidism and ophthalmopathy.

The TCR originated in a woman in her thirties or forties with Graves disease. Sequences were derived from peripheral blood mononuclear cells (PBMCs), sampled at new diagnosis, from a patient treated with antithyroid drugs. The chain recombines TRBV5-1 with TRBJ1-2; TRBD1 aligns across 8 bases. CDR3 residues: CASSLAGGNYGYTF. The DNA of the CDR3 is TGTGCCAGCAGCTTAGCAGGGGGCAACTATGGCTACACCTTC.